This TCR beta chain was documented in a study of blood T cells in healthy people across ages. Together with a sample-barcoded 5' primer, a J-beta primer mix was included in a second PCR lasting about 7 to 11 cycles. The yield of each sample was at least 2.5 million CDR3-containing paired-end reads. TCRdb analysed the 5' RACE reads with MiXCR anew, one entry per CDR3 protein. The top ten hold around 8% of the sample, which has over a million distinct CDR3 sequences, 42% seen once. Trimming shortened V by 7 bases and J by 8 bases, and 17 bases separated the two germline ends. The CDR3 is 13 residues long. Germline loops: CDR1 ENHRY, CDR2 SYGVKD. The authors drew 8 to 10 milliliters of peripheral blood from each donor.

The sequenced sample was blood. The sequence derives from a woman aged 18-29 years in good health. This chain joins TRBV10-3 and TRBJ1-2, with D tentatively TRBD1 (5 bases). Here the CDR3 reads CAIKRDPRKGYTF. CDR3 nucleotide sequence: TGTGCCATCAAAAGGGACCCCCGAAAGGGCTACACCTTC.